The 26 T cell receptor beta chains below were found in one sample sequenced in a study of glioma-infiltrating T cells after dendritic cell vaccination. The table came from immunoSEQ multiplex PCR; TCRdb's copy has only in-frame clones and leaves some out. The sample shows approximately 99,000 clones, over 80% of them seen only once. Time point: after dendritic cell vaccination, including at tumor progression/relapse. The sample was blood, taken after dendritic cell vaccination. The receptor set was obtained from a human donor with glioblastoma.

The chain is built from TRBV5-1 and TRBJ2-7, with D possibly matching TRBD1 (6 bases). Germline CDR1 reads SGHRS; CDR2 reads YFSETQ. The V end lost 3 bases, the J end lost 6 bases, and 10 bases lay between the germline ends. This CDR3 has 12 residues. CDR3 nucleotides: TGCGCCAGCAGCTGGACAGAGGGCGAGCAGTACTTC. It translates to CASSWTEGEQYF.

The chain links TRBV5-1 to TRBJ1-4; D is ambiguous. Germline V gives CDR1 SGHRS, CDR2 YFSETQ. Trimming removed 7 bases at V and 2 bases at J, with 12 bases between. The CDR3 is 14 residues long. CDR3 in DNA: TGCGCCAGCTCTGAGATGACTACTAATGAAAAACTGTTTTTT. Encoded protein: CASSEMTTNEKLFF.

The chain has TRBV6-1 and TRBJ2-1; 7 bases line up with TRBD2. The V gene end was trimmed by 8 bases and the J gene end by 7 bases; junction bases not matched to a gene: 11. Germline CDR1 MNHNS, CDR2 SASEGT. The CDR3 runs to 14 residues. This CDR3 is CASGFEASGNEQFF. The CDR3 nucleotides read TGTGCCAGCGGCTTCGAGGCTAGCGGAAATGAGCAGTTCTTC.

The gene calls are TRBV2 and TRBJ2-7, with 16 positions matching TRBD2. CDR1 is SNHLY and CDR2 is FYNNEI in the germline V gene. The CDR3 spans 15 residues. J was trimmed by 5 bases and V by 7 bases; bases with no gene match: 5. The CDR3 protein is CASTGLAGGPHEQYF. CDR3 nucleotides: TGTGCCAGCACGGGACTAGCGGGAGGGCCCCACGAGCAGTACTTC.

The rearrangement joins TRBV5-1 to TRBJ2-1, with TRBD2 identical over 10 bases. V lost 4 bases, J lost 7 bases, and 5 bases stayed unmatched. The CDR3 has 14 residues. Germline V gives CDR1 SGHRS, CDR2 YFSETQ. CDR3 residues: CASSVLAGPNEQFF. In DNA form, the CDR3 reads TGCGCCAGCAGCGTACTAGCGGGGCCAAATGAGCAGTTCTTC.

This clone was seen only a few times. CDR3 amino acids: CAISEGTGVETQYF. The DNA of the CDR3 is TGTGCCATCAGTGAGGGGACAGGGGTGGAGACCCAGTACTTC. The chain is built from TRBV10-3 and TRBJ2-5; 10 bases map to TRBD1. The germline V gene has CDR1 ENHRY and CDR2 SYGVKD. Germline trimming cut 2 bases from V and 5 bases from J; bases unmatched to any gene: 2. This CDR3 spans 14 amino acids.

CDR3 bases: TGCGCCAGCAGTAGGACAGGTCTGTGGGAGCAGTACTTC. As protein: CASSRTGLWEQYF. This chain links TRBV5-1 with TRBJ2-7; TRBD1 matches 7 bases. Per germline, CDR1 SGHRS and CDR2 YFSETQ. V trimming: 5 bases; J trimming: 7 bases; junction bases outside the gene matches: 9. This CDR3 region has 13 residues. The whole variable domain, filled in from reference TRBV5-1 and TRBJ2-7, reads KAGVTQTPRYLIKTRGQQVTLSCSPISGHRSVSWYQQTPGQGLQFLFEYFSETQRNKGNFPGRFSGRQFSNSRSEMNVSTLELGDSALYLCASSRTGLWEQYFGPGTRLTVT.

The chain couples TRBV11-3 to TRBJ2-2; D gene ambiguous. Trimming shortened V by 5 bases and J by 4 bases, and 8 bases separated the two germline ends. The V gene's germline CDR1 is SGHNT and CDR2 YENEEA. The CDR3 consists of 13 residues. Here the CDR3 reads CASSLSLTGELFF. The CDR3, as DNA: TGTGCCAGCAGCCTATCCCTCACCGGGGAGCTGTTTTTT.

This rearrangement joins TRBV7-9 to TRBJ1-2; D is unclear. Trimming removed 1 base from V and 3 bases from J, with 15 bases in between. This CDR3 is built from 16 residues. CDR1 and CDR2 from the germline V gene are SEHNR and FQNEAQ (reference sequence). The CDR3 DNA reads as TGTGCCAGCAGCTTAGTCGGCATTTTGCAGGACTATGGCTACACCTTC. As protein: CASSLVGILQDYGYTF. The variable domain in full, completed from reference TRBV7-9 and TRBJ1-2, reads DTGVSQNPRHKITKRGQNVTFRCDPISEHNRLYWYRQTLGQGPEFLTYFQNEAQLEKSRLLSDRFSAERPKGSFSTLEIQRTEQGDSAMYLCASSLVGILQDYGYTFGSGTRLTVV.

This chain uses TRBV6-5 with TRBJ2-7; D is undetermined. There are 15 residues in the CDR3. Germline loops: CDR1 MNHEY, CDR2 SVGAGI. The V gene lost 8 bases and the J gene lost 2 bases, with 19 bases spanning the gap. The CDR3: CASQPGSSPTYEQYF. The CDR3, as DNA: TGTGCCAGCCAGCCGGGTTCTTCTCCAACCTACGAGCAGTACTTC.

This chain joins TRBV27 and TRBJ2-5, with D tentatively TRBD1 (6 bases). Germline assignment: CDR1 MNHEY and CDR2 SMNVEV (reference sequence). Trimming stripped 3 bases from V and 7 bases from J, with 24 bases between. This CDR3 is 17 amino acids long. As DNA, the CDR3 is TGTGCCAGCAGTTTCACCGCCGGGGACACGTTATTGGGGACCCAGTACTTC. Its protein is CASSFTAGDTLLGTQYF.

J is TRBJ2-1 and V is TRBV9; D ambiguous. This CDR3 comprises 11 residues. V gave up 8 bases and J gave up 8 bases, with 11 bases separating them. CDR1 and CDR2 from the germline V gene are SGDLS and YYNGEE. CDR3 bases: TGTGCCAGTACCCCCCGGGATGAGCAGTTCTTC. Amino acids: CASTPRDEQFF.

The chain recombines TRBV21-1 with TRBJ2-5; the D call of TRBD1 is as the table states it, not checked on the DNA. The end of the DNA aligns better with TRBJ2-7, so the J call may be wrong. TRBV21-1 counts as a pseudogene. This CDR3 region has 16 residues. The CDR3 here is CASSKVSGQASYEQYF. CDR3 in DNA: TGTGCCAGCAGCAAAGTATCGGGACAGGCTTCCTACGAGCAGTACTTC.

The chain links TRBV27 to TRBJ1-5, with TRBD1 identical over 7 bases. Losses at the gene ends were 2 bases for V and 2 bases for J; bases not matched to a gene: 9. In germline, CDR1 is MNHEY, CDR2 SMNVEV (reference sequence). CDR3 length: 17 residues. The CDR3 coding sequence is TGTGCCAGCAGTTTAGTAGGGGGCGTACAGGGCAATCAGCCCCAGCATTTT. It yields the protein CASSLVGGVQGNQPQHF.

The chain uses TRBV28 and TRBJ1-6; no clear D. The CDR3 has 12 residues. Between the trimmed V and J ends, which lost 3 bases and 8 bases, there was a span of 5 bases. CDR1 and CDR2 from the germline V gene are MDHEN and SYDVKM. DNA of the CDR3: TGTGCCAGCAGTTTTGGCCATTCACCCCTCCACTTT. This sequence encodes CASSFGHSPLHF.

The chain combines TRBV7-8 with TRBJ2-7; D is undetermined. Germline loops: CDR1 SGHVS, CDR2 FQNEAQ. The ends were cut back, 7 bases at V and 0 bases at J, with 10 bases in the middle. There are 13 residues in the CDR3. The CDR3 nucleotides read TGTGCCAGCACCCGTCTATCCTCCTACGAGCAGTACTTC. It codes for CASTRLSSYEQYF.

This chain joins TRBV9 and TRBJ2-2, with 8 bases that match TRBD2. The CDR3 extends over 16 amino acids. Per the germline V gene, CDR1 is SGDLS and CDR2 is YYNGEE. The V segment lost 4 bases and the J segment 6 bases; nucleotides outside the gene matches: 11. CDR3: CASSFRRSGGSGELFF. Here the CDR3 DNA reads TGTGCCAGCAGCTTCCGCAGGAGCGGGGGTTCCGGGGAGCTGTTTTTT.

This chain connects TRBV2 to TRBJ2-3, with D tentatively TRBD2 (6 bases). This CDR3 region has 15 residues. The germline gives CDR1 SNHLY, CDR2 FYNNEI. Trimming pared 1 base from V and 6 bases from J, leaving 14 bases between. The CDR3 coding sequence is TGTGCCAGCAGTGAAGATCTGGGGGGAGCGGATACGCAGTATTTT. Translating it yields CASSEDLGGADTQYF. The full variable domain, in which reference TRBV2 and TRBJ2-3 provide the parts outside the CDR3, is EPEVTQTPSHQVTQMGQEVILRCVPISNHLYFYWYRQILGQKVEFLVSFYNNEISEKSEIFDDQFSVERPDGSNFTLKIRSTKLEDSAMYFCASSEDLGGADTQYFGPGTRLTVL.

The rearrangement joins TRBV28 to TRBJ2-7; 9 bases are shared with TRBD2. Trimming took 5 bases from V and 5 from J; bases not matched to a gene: 13. The CDR3 length is 16 residues. Germline CDR1 reads MDHEN; CDR2 reads SYDVKM. The CDR3 coding sequence is TGTGCCAGCAGTCGCCGGTTTCTAGCGGGAAACAACGAGCAGTACTTC. It translates to CASSRRFLAGNNEQYF.

The table lists this clone with a few counts. This chain links TRBV10-3 with TRBJ2-7, with D possibly being TRBD1 (5 bases). The CDR3 is 12 residues long. The germline gives CDR1 ENHRY, CDR2 SYGVKD. V was pared by 4 bases and J by 2 bases, with 6 bases between. Written as DNA, the CDR3 is TGTGCCATCAGTGCCAGGGCCTACGAGCAGTACTTC. It specifies CAISARAYEQYF.

Notes on this clone: Other DNA sequences from this sample encode an identical CDR3 as well. The chain couples TRBV6-1 to TRBJ2-7; 7 positions match TRBD1. Trimming took 6 bases from V and 4 from J; bases not matched to a gene: 12. The CDR3 spans 15 residues. Looked up from germline, CDR1 is MNHNS and CDR2 is SASEGT. The CDR3 region has the DNA TGTGCCAGCAGCCTCGCCGACAGGGTTCGATACGAGCAGTACTTC. Protein product: CASSLADRVRYEQYF.

V and J are TRBV5-1 and TRBJ1-1, with 10 nucleotides matching TRBD1. J gave up 11 bases and V 0 bases, and 7 bases lay outside the gene matches. Germline V gene data show CDR1 as SGHRS and CDR2 as YFSETQ. This CDR3 has 14 amino acids. The CDR3 coding sequence is TGCGCCAGCAGCTTGGGACCGGGACAGGGGCTGGCTTTCTTT. Encoded protein: CASSLGPGQGLAFF.

The V call is TRBV18, the J call TRBJ2-3; 9 positions agree with TRBD1. Trimming took 5 bases from V and 6 from J; bases not matched to a gene: 9. Germline loops: CDR1 KGHSH, CDR2 LQKENI. This CDR3 is built from 15 residues. This CDR3 is CASSRRTGEWDTQYF. The CDR3 DNA reads as TGTGCCAGCTCAAGACGGACAGGGGAGTGGGATACGCAGTATTTT.

The CDR3 DNA reads as TGTGCCAGCAGCTTAGCGAGGACATGGGGCTTAGACTATGGCTACACCTTC. Protein: CASSLARTWGLDYGYTF. The genes are TRBV11-2 and TRBJ1-2, with TRBD1 as a possible D gene (5 bases). This CDR3 region has 17 residues. Germline lookup yields CDR1 SGHAT and CDR2 FQNNGV. V gave up 1 base and J gave up 3 bases, with 18 bases separating them.

The V gene is TRBV11-2, the J gene TRBJ2-2; a possible D gene is TRBD2 (6 bases). V lost 5 bases and J 0 bases, leaving 10 bases between the germline ends. From germline, CDR1 is SGHAT and CDR2 FQNNGV. This CDR3 contains 15 residues. This chain's CDR3 is CASSRGLANTGELFF. Here the CDR3 DNA reads TGTGCCAGCAGCCGGGGACTCGCGAACACCGGGGAGCTGTTTTTT.

The V and J genes are TRBV28 and TRBJ1-2; 10 bases line up with TRBD1. Germline V lookup: CDR1 MDHEN, CDR2 SYDVKM. J gave up 6 bases and V 6 bases, and 4 bases lay outside the gene matches. This CDR3 is built from 13 residues. CDR3 amino acids: CASRDRGRNGYTF. In DNA form, the CDR3 reads TGTGCCAGCAGAGACAGGGGGCGCAATGGCTACACCTTC.